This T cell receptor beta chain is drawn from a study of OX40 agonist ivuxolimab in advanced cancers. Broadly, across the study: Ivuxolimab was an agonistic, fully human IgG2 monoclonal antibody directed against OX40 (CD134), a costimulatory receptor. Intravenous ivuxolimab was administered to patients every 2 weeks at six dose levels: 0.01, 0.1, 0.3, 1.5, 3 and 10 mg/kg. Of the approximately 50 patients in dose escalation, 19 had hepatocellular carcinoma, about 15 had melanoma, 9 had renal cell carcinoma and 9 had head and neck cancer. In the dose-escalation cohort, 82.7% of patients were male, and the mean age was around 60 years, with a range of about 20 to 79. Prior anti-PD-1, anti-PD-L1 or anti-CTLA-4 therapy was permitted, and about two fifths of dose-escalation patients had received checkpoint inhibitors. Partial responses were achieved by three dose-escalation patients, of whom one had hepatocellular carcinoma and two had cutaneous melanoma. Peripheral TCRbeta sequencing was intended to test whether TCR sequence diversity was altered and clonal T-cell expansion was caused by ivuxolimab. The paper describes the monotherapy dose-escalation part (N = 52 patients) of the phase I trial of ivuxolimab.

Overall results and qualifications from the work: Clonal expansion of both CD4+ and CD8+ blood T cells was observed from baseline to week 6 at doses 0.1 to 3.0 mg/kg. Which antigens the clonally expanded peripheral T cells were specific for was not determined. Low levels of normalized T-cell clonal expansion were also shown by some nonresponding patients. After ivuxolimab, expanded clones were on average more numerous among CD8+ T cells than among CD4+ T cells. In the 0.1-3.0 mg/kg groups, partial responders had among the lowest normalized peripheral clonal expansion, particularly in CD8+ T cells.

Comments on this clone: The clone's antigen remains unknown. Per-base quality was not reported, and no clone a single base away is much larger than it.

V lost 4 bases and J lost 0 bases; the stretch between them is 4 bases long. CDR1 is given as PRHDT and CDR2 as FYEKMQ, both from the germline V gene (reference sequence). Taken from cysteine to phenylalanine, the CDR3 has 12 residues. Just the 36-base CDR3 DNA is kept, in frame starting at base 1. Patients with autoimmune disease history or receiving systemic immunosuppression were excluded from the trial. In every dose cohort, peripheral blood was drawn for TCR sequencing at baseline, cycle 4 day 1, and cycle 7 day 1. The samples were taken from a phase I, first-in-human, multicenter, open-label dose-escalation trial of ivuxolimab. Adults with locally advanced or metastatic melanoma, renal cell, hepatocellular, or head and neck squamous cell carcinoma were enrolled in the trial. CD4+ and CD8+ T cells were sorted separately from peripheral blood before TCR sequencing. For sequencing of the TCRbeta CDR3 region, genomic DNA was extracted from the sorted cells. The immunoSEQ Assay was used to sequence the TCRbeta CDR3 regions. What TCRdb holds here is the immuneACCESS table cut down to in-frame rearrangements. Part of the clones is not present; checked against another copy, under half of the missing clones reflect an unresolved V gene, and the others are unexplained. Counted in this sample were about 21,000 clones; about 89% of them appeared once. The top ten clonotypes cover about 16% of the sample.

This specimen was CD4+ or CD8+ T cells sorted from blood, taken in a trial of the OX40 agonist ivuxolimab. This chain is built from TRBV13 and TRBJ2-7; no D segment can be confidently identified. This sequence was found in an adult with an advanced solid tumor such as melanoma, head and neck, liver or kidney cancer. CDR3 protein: CASSSSSYEQYF. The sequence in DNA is TGTGCCAGCAGCTCGAGCTCCTACGAGCAGTACTTC.